The 12 T cell receptor beta chains reported below all come from one sample, sequenced in a study of T cell responses to AZD1222 COVID-19 vaccine. Produced via immunoSEQ multiplex PCR; TCRdb's table is partial and in-frame only. The table lists around 100,000 clones, 90% to 95% of them singletons. The sample here was peripheral blood, taken on day 0 of AZD1222 vaccination. These receptors were collected from an adult in good health.

This clone was seen a handful of times. V is TRBV2 and J is TRBJ2-1; D is perhaps TRBD2 (6 bases). Germline V gene lookup returns CDR1 SNHLY and CDR2 FYNNEI. V was cut by 11 bases and J by 0 bases, with 11 bases left in between. The CDR3 is made up of 13 amino acids. CDR3 DNA: TGTGCCGGGGACGGGAGCTCCTACAATGAGCAGTTCTTC. Encoded protein: CAGDGSSYNEQFF.

This clone was found a few times. The chain carries TRBV30 and TRBJ2-3, with TRBD2 matching over 13 bases. With 3 bases clipped from V and 0 bases from J, the junction kept 15 bases outside the gene matches. The V gene's germline CDR1 is GTSNPN and CDR2 SVGIG (reference sequence). The CDR3 length is 20 residues. CDR3 loop: CAWRASGLAGVPISTDTQYF. As DNA, the CDR3 is TGTGCCTGGAGGGCCTCAGGACTAGCGGGAGTCCCCATTAGCACAGATACGCAGTATTTT.

The chain is built from TRBV7-9 and TRBJ1-2; 12 nucleotides line up with TRBD1. The V segment lost 5 bases and the J segment 8 bases; nucleotides outside the gene matches: 6. The CDR3 consists of 14 residues. The germline V gene encodes CDR1 SEHNR and CDR2 FQNEAQ (reference sequence). This CDR3 is CASSQGTGGGGYTF. DNA for the CDR3: TGTGCCAGCAGCCAAGGGACAGGGGGCGGCGGCTACACCTTC. The variable domain in full, completed from reference TRBV7-9 and TRBJ1-2, reads DTGVSQNPRHKITKRGQNVTFRCDPISEHNRLYWYRQTLGQGPEFLTYFQNEAQLEKSRLLSDRFSAERPKGSFSTLEIQRTEQGDSAMYLCASSQGTGGGGYTFGSGTRLTVV.

This rearrangement joins TRBV5-4 to TRBJ1-1; D not certain. Germline-derived CDR1 and CDR2 are SGHNT and YYREEE (reference sequence). V shed 2 bases and J shed 5 bases, with 13 bases lying between them. The CDR3 spans 14 residues. The CDR3 loop reads CASSLRALGTEAFF. The CDR3 region has the DNA TGTGCCAGCAGCTTACGGGCCCTCGGGACTGAAGCTTTCTTT.

The J gene is TRBJ1-6, the V gene TRBV7-2; TRBD1 might be the D (6 bases). The CDR3 is 16 residues long. Germline CDR1 and CDR2: SGHTA and FQGNSA. V dropped 5 bases and J dropped 4 bases, with 15 bases sitting between them. The CDR3 region is CASSPMGGPYNSPLHF. CDR3 DNA: TGTGCCAGCAGCCCCATGGGGGGGCCATATAATTCACCCCTCCACTTT.

The CDR3, as DNA: TGTGCCATCGGGGCATCGGGCTCCTACAATGAGCAGTTCTTC. It codes for CAIGASGSYNEQFF. The chain joins TRBV10-3 to TRBJ2-1, with D tentatively TRBD1 (5 bases). Looked up from germline, CDR1 is ENHRY and CDR2 is SYGVKD. The length of the CDR3 is 14 residues. V lost 8 bases and J 0 bases, leaving 11 bases between the germline ends.

A single count supports this clone. The rearrangement uses TRBV19 and TRBJ1-4, with 10 nucleotides matching TRBD1. The CDR3 is 17 amino acids. The V segment lost 5 bases and the J segment 6 bases; nucleotides outside the gene matches: 12. In germline, CDR1 is LNHDA, CDR2 SQIVND (reference sequence). CDR3 coding DNA: TGTGCCAGTAGTCTCCAAATCCGGACAGGGGGGGATGAAAAACTGTTTTTT. Translation gives CASSLQIRTGGDEKLFF.

This sequence joins TRBV3-1 (or the pseudogene TRBV3-2) and TRBJ2-1; D ambiguous. V was clipped by 0 bases and J by 8 bases, with 14 bases between them. In germline, CDR1 is LGHDT, CDR2 YNNKEL (reference sequence). This CDR3 has 15 residues. Written as DNA, the CDR3 is TGTGCCAGCAGCCAAGACGTTGTACTTCCGCATGAGCAGTTCTTC. Its protein product is CASSQDVVLPHEQFF.

The CDR3 is CASSLQGFEQYF. In nucleotides, the CDR3 is TGTGCCAGCAGCTTACAGGGTTTCGAGCAGTACTTC. This sequence joins TRBV7-9 and TRBJ2-7, with D tentatively TRBD1 (5 bases). Trimming pared 2 bases from V and 6 bases from J, leaving 8 bases between. The germline CDR1 and CDR2 sequences are SEHNR and FQNEAQ (reference sequence). The length of the CDR3 is 12 residues.

The genes are TRBV28 and TRBJ1-3, with 8 bases aligning to TRBD1. The germline V gene encodes CDR1 MDHEN and CDR2 SYDVKM. The CDR3 spans 17 residues. V shed 7 bases and J 4 bases; nucleotides not matched to a gene: 15. CDR3 in DNA: TGTGCCAGCACAGGGGGACAGGCCTTCTCCGGAGGAAACACCATATATTTT. It yields the protein CASTGGQAFSGGNTIYF.

The chain uses TRBV10-3 and TRBJ1-1; 10 bases match TRBD1. The CDR3 has 17 residues. With V trimmed by 2 bases and J by 7 bases, 13 bases remained unmatched. From germline, CDR1 is ENHRY and CDR2 SYGVKD. The chain's CDR3 is CAISERIATGGEGEAFF. In DNA, the CDR3 is TGTGCCATCAGTGAGCGAATCGCGACAGGGGGCGAGGGTGAAGCTTTCTTT.

The chain recombines TRBV11-2 with TRBJ1-2; no clear D. Trimming stripped 0 bases from V and 4 bases from J, with 9 bases between. The CDR3 sequence is 14 residues long. Germline assignment: CDR1 SGHAT and CDR2 FQNNGV. For the CDR3, the DNA is TGTGCCAGCAGCTTAGATCATGGCGGCTATGGCTACACCTTC. Residues: CASSLDHGGYGYTF.